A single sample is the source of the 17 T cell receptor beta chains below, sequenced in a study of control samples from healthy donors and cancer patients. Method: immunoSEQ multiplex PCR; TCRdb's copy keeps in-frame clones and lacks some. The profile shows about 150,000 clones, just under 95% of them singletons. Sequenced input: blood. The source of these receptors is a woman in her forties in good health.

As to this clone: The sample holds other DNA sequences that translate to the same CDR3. CDR3 coding DNA: TGTGCCAGCTCACCAGACTCCTACGAGCAGTACTTC. It translates to CASSPDSYEQYF. This chain joins TRBV18 and TRBJ2-7; no clear D gene. The V end lost 2 bases, the J end lost 0 bases, and 2 bases lay between the germline ends. CDR3 size: 12 residues. Germline-derived CDR1 and CDR2 are KGHSH and LQKENI.

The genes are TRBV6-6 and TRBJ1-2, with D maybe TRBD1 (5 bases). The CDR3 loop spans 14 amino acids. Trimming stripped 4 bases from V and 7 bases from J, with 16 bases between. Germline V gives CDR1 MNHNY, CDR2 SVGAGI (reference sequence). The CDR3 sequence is CASSSKTDNFGYTF. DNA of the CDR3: TGTGCCAGCAGTTCTAAGACAGACAATTTTGGCTACACCTTC.

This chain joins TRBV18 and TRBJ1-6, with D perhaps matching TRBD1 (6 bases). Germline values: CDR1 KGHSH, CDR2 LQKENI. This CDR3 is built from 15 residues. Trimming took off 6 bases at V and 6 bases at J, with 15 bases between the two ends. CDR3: CASSEGGGGNSPLHF. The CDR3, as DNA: TGTGCCAGCTCGGAAGGGGGGGGAGGTAATTCACCCCTCCACTTT.

The CDR3 region is CASSTSRVGEKLFF. CDR3 nucleotide sequence: TGTGCCAGCAGTACCTCGAGGGTTGGTGAAAAACTGTTTTTT. V is TRBV28 and J is TRBJ1-4; D gene ambiguous. The CDR3 runs to 14 residues. Deletions cut 5 bases from V and 7 bases from J, with 14 bases between. Germline V gene lookup returns CDR1 MDHEN and CDR2 SYDVKM.

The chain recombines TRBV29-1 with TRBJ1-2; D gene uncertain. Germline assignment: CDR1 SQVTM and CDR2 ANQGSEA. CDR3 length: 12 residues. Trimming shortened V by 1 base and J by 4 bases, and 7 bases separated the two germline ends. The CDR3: CSVEATGYGYTF. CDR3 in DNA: TGCAGCGTTGAAGCGACGGGCTATGGCTACACCTTC.

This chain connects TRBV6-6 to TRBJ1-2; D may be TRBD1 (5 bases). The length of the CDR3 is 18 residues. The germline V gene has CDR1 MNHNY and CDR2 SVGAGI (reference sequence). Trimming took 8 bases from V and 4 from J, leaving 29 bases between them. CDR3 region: CASCRSERYEGVIYGYTF. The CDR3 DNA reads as TGTGCCAGCTGTCGCTCGGAGCGATATGAAGGGGTTATCTATGGCTACACCTTC.

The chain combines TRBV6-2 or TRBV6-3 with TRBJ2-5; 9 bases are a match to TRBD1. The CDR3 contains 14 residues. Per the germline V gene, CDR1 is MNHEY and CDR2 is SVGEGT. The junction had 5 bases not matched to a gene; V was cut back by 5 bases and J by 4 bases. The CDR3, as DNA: TGTGCCAGCAGTCTGCCGGGACAGGGAGAGACCCAGTACTTC. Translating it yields CASSLPGQGETQYF.

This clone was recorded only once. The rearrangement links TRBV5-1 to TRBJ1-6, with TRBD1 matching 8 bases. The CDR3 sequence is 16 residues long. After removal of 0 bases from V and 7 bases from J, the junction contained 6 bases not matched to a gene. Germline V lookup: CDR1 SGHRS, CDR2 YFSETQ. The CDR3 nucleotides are TGCGCCAGCAGCTTGGCCGGACAGGGACAGAATTCACCCCTCCACTTT. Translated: CASSLAGQGQNSPLHF.

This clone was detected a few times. The CDR3 sequence: CASSYSRGLTEAFF. Here the CDR3 DNA reads TGTGCCAGCAGTTACTCGAGAGGGCTCACTGAAGCTTTCTTT. The gene calls are TRBV6-5 and TRBJ1-1; D remains ambiguous. CDR3 length: 14 amino acids. V gave up 0 bases and J gave up 4 bases, with 9 bases separating them. Looked up from germline, CDR1 is MNHEY and CDR2 is SVGAGI.

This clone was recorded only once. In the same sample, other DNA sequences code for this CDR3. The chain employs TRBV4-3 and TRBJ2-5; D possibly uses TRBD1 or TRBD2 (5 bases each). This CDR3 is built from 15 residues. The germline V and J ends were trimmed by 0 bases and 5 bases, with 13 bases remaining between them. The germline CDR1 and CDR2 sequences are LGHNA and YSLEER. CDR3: CASSQDLRGGETQYF. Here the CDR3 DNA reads TGCGCCAGCAGCCAAGATCTCCGGGGCGGGGAGACCCAGTACTTC.

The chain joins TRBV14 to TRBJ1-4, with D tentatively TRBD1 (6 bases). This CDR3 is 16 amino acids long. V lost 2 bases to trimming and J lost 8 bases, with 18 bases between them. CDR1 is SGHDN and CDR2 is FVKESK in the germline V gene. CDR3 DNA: TGTGCCAGCAGCCAACTCATGGGGGCGCCTCGCGAAAAACTGTTTTTT. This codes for CASSQLMGAPREKLFF.

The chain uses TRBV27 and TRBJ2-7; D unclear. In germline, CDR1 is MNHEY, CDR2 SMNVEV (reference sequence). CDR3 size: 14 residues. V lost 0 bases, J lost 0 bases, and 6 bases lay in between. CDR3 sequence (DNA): TGTGCCAGCAGTTTATCGCCAGGCTCCTACGAGCAGTACTTC. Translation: CASSLSPGSYEQYF.

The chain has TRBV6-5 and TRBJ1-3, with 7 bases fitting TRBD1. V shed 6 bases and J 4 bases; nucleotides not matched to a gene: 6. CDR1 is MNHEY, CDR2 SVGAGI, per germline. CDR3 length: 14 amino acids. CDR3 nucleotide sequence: TGTGCCAGCAGGACAGGGAGTTACGGAAACACCATATATTTT. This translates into CASRTGSYGNTIYF.

The CDR3 region is CASSRDRQEKLFF. CDR3 DNA sequence: TGTGCCAGCAGCAGGGACAGACAAGAAAAACTGTTTTTT. The genes are TRBV6-6 and TRBJ1-4, with TRBD1 matching over 7 bases. This CDR3 region has 13 residues. V lost 6 bases to trimming and J lost 8 bases; unmatched junction nucleotides: 6. Germline assignment: CDR1 MNHNY and CDR2 SVGAGI (reference sequence).

The DNA for the CDR3 is TGTGCCAGCAGTAGACGGGAGAAGAACACTGAAGCTTTCTTT. Encoded protein: CASSRREKNTEAFF. The chain links TRBV6-5 to TRBJ1-1, with D uncertain. Germline values: CDR1 MNHEY, CDR2 SVGAGI. The CDR3 runs 14 residues. Trimming shortened V by 5 bases and J by 1 base, and 11 bases separated the two germline ends.

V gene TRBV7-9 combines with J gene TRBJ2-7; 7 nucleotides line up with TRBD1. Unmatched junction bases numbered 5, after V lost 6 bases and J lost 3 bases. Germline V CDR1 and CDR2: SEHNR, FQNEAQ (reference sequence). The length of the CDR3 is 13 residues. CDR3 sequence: CASRSGQSYEQYF. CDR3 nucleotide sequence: TGTGCCAGCAGGTCGGGACAGAGCTACGAGCAGTACTTC.

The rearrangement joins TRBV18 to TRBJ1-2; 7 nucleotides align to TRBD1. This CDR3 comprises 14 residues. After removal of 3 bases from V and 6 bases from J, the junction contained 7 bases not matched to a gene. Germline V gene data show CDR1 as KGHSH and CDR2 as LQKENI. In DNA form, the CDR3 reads TGTGCCAGCTCACCGCTTGACAGGGACCATGGCTACACCTTC. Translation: CASSPLDRDHGYTF.